Shown below are 16 T cell receptor beta chains from a single sample sequenced in a study of cytomegalovirus exposure and HLA in healthy donors. Primers for the PCR totalled 60 Vbeta and 13 Jbeta. This table comes from immunoSEQ multiplex PCR, and its TCRdb copy is limited to in-frame clones, with some not included. The table lists some 150,000 clones, roughly 78% of them singletons. Sequencing used PBMCs. The receptors were sampled from a man aged 18-30 years in good health and CMV-seropositive.

The V gene is TRBV2, the J gene TRBJ1-2, with TRBD1 as a possible D gene (5 bases). Germline-derived CDR1 and CDR2 are SNHLY and FYNNEI. V shed 4 bases and J shed 1 base, with 13 bases lying between them. The CDR3 covers 15 residues. The CDR3 DNA sequence: TGTGCCAGCAGTGTGGGGGGAGAGGTTAACTATGGCTACACCTTC. Translating it yields CASSVGGEVNYGYTF.

The CDR3: CASSEYRGSGYTF. CDR3 nucleotide sequence: TGTGCCAGCAGTGAATATCGAGGGTCTGGCTACACCTTC. The V gene is TRBV25-1, the J gene TRBJ1-2; D not resolved. This CDR3 comprises 13 residues. In germline, CDR1 is MGHDK, CDR2 SYGVNS. The V and J ends lost 0 bases and 7 bases respectively, with 9 bases between them.

This clone was seen more than once but under ten times. This rearrangement joins TRBV9 to TRBJ2-7, with D perhaps matching TRBD1 (6 bases). The CDR3 totals 15 residues. Germline CDR1 SGDLS, CDR2 YYNGEE. The V and J ends lost 0 bases and 0 bases respectively, with 10 bases between them. CDR3 sequence: CASSVGDTLSYEQYF. The DNA of the CDR3 is TGTGCCAGCAGCGTAGGGGACACCCTCTCCTACGAGCAGTACTTC.

This clone was seen once. The V and J genes are TRBV7-2 and TRBJ2-7, with D possibly being TRBD1 (7 bases). Germline V gene sequence: CDR1 SGHTA, CDR2 FQGNSA. CDR3 length equals 13 residues. Trimming removed 4 bases from V and 6 bases from J, with 13 bases in between. The CDR3 DNA reads TGTGCCAGCAGCTCCCAGCAGGGGGGCGAGCAGTACTTC. Encoded protein: CASSSQQGGEQYF.

Written as DNA, the CDR3 is TGTGCCAGTAGTGAACAGGGGGCGAGAGGCTACACCTTC. Protein: CASSEQGARGYTF. The rearrangement joins TRBV19 to TRBJ1-2, with 9 bases aligning to TRBD1. The trim removed 5 bases at V and 8 bases at J, leaving 6 bases unmatched. CDR3 length: 13 amino acids. Germline V gene lookup returns CDR1 LNHDA and CDR2 SQIVND (reference sequence).

The chain couples TRBV5-6 to TRBJ2-1; D unresolved. The V end was cut by 0 bases, the J end by 9 bases, with 16 bases between. This CDR3 is built from 15 residues. The V gene's germline CDR1 is SGHDT and CDR2 YYEEEE. CDR3 in amino acids: CASSLGELVIGEQFF. The CDR3, as DNA: TGTGCCAGCAGCTTGGGAGAGCTAGTAATAGGTGAGCAGTTCTTC.

V usage is TRBV19 and J usage is TRBJ2-7; 8 nucleotides line up with TRBD1. The CDR3 is made up of 16 amino acids. Germline V gene sequence: CDR1 LNHDA, CDR2 SQIVND (reference sequence). V trimming: 4 bases; J trimming: 1 base; junction bases outside the gene matches: 9. The CDR3 sequence: CASSTQGAPTSYEQYF. The CDR3 coding sequence is TGTGCCAGTAGTACTCAGGGGGCGCCGACGTCCTACGAGCAGTACTTC.

This CDR3 reads CASRRGGENTEAFF. CDR3 nucleotides: TGTGCCAGCAGGAGGGGAGGGGAAAACACTGAAGCTTTCTTT. The chain links TRBV2 to TRBJ1-1; D is perhaps TRBD1 (5 bases). This CDR3 has 14 residues. V lost 6 bases and J lost 2, with 13 bases in between. Germline-derived CDR1 and CDR2 are SNHLY and FYNNEI.

CDR3 amino acids: CASSRDRNTEAFF. CDR3 bases: TGTGCCAGCAGCCGGGACAGGAACACTGAAGCTTTCTTT. V usage is TRBV2 and J usage is TRBJ1-1; TRBD1 matches 7 bases. Germline V gene sequence: CDR1 SNHLY, CDR2 FYNNEI. The CDR3 totals 13 residues. Trimming at V came to 6 bases and at J to 1 base, leaving 2 bases not matched to a gene.

The chain joins TRBV5-1 to TRBJ2-5; TRBD1 aligns across 8 bases. Trimming cost V 4 bases and J 2 bases; bases outside gene matches: 4. CDR3 length: 14 residues. In germline, CDR1 is SGHRS, CDR2 YFSETQ. The chain's CDR3 is CASSTYRGQETQYF. The CDR3 coding sequence is TGCGCCAGCAGCACTTACAGGGGGCAAGAGACCCAGTACTTC. Complete variable domain (other parts from reference TRBV5-1 and TRBJ2-5): KAGVTQTPRYLIKTRGQQVTLSCSPISGHRSVSWYQQTPGQGLQFLFEYFSETQRNKGNFPGRFSGRQFSNSRSEMNVSTLELGDSALYLCASSTYRGQETQYFGPGTRLLVL.

V and J are TRBV9 and TRBJ2-3, with D maybe TRBD2 (5 bases). Germline CDR1 reads SGDLS; CDR2 reads YYNGEE. The length of the CDR3 is 12 residues. Between the trimmed V and J ends, which lost 6 bases and 6 bases, there was a span of 11 bases. For the CDR3, the DNA is TGTGCCAGCACCTCTTCTAGCGATACGCAGTATTTT. Protein sequence: CASTSSSDTQYF.

The chain is built from TRBV29-1 and TRBJ2-5; tentatively, D is TRBD1 (6 bases). Germline CDR1 reads SQVTM; CDR2 reads ANQGSEA. V lost 3 bases and J lost 5, with 13 bases in between. The length of the CDR3 is 13 residues. In nucleotides, the CDR3 is TGCAGCGTTGAGCGCAGGGGCAAGGAGACCCAGTACTTC. Amino acids: CSVERRGKETQYF.

This clone was counted a few times. The chain links TRBV28 to TRBJ2-3, with TRBD2 identical over 11 bases. This CDR3 region has 16 residues. The J segment lost 2 bases and the V segment lost 2 bases, leaving 3 bases of the junction unmatched. Germline loops: CDR1 MDHEN, CDR2 SYDVKM. The CDR3 DNA reads as TGTGCCAGCAGTTTAACGACTAGCGGGACCACAGATACGCAGTATTTT. Residues: CASSLTTSGTTDTQYF.

The chain couples TRBV10-3 to TRBJ2-7; 15 bases are a match to TRBD2. Germline assignment: CDR1 ENHRY and CDR2 SYGVKD. The CDR3 is made up of 18 amino acids. Losses at the gene ends were 0 bases for V and 5 bases for J; bases not matched to a gene: 8. The CDR3 sequence is CAISESMGTSGRIDEQYF. CDR3 sequence (DNA): TGTGCCATCAGTGAGTCGATGGGGACTAGCGGGAGGATCGACGAGCAGTACTTC.

The chain has TRBV7-8 and TRBJ1-5; 9 positions match TRBD1. The germline CDR1 and CDR2 sequences are SGHVS and FQNEAQ. J was trimmed by 5 bases and V by 4 bases; bases with no gene match: 3. The CDR3 is made up of 14 amino acids. Written as DNA, the CDR3 is TGTGCCAGCAGCTCCCGGGACAGGGATCAGCCCCAGCATTTT. Its protein product is CASSSRDRDQPQHF.

This sequence joins TRBV12-2 and TRBJ2-7; TRBD2 reflects the table's D call only, with no check against the DNA. TRBV12-2 represents a pseudogene. The CDR3 covers 17 residues. The CDR3 sequence: CASRPLNGGRPSYEQYF. CDR3 sequence (DNA): TGTGCAAGTCGCCCCCTAAACGGCGGGAGGCCGTCTTACGAGCAGTACTTC.